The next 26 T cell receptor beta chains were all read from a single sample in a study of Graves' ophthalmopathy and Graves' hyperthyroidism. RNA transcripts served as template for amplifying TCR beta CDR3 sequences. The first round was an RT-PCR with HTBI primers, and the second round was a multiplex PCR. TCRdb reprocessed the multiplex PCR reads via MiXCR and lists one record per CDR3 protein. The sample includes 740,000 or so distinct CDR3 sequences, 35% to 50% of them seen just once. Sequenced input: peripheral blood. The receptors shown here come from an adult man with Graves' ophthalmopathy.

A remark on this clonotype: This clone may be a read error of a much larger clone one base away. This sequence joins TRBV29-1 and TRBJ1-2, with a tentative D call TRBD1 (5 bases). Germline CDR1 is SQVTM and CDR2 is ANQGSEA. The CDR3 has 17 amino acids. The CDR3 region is CSVVDADILSAGYGNTF. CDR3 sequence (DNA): TGCAGCGTTGTTGATGCGGACATTTTGTCGGCAGGCTATGGCAACACCTTC. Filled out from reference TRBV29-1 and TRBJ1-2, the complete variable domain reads SAVISQKPSRDICQRGTSLTIQCQVDSQVTMMFWYRQQPGQSLTLIATANQGSEATYESGFVIDKFPISRPNLTFSTLTVSNMSPEDSSIYLCSVVDADILSAGYGNTFGSGTRLTVV.

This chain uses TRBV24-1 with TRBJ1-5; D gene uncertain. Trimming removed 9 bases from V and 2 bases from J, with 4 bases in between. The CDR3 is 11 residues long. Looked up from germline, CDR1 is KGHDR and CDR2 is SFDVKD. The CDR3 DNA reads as TGTGCCACCCCGGGCAATCAGCCCCAGCATTTT. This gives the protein CATPGNQPQHF.

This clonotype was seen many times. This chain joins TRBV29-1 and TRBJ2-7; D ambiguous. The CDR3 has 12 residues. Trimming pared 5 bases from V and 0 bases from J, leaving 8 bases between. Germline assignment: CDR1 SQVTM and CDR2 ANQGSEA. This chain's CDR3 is CSVLPSSYEQYF. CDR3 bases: TGCAGCGTTCTACCGAGCTCCTACGAGCAGTACTTC.

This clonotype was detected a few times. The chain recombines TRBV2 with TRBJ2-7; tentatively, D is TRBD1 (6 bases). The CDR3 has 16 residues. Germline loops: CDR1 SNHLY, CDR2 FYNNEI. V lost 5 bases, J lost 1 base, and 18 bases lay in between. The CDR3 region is CASSYLGTTDSYEQYF. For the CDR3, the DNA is TGTGCCAGCAGTTACCTCGGGACAACCGATTCCTACGAGCAGTACTTC.

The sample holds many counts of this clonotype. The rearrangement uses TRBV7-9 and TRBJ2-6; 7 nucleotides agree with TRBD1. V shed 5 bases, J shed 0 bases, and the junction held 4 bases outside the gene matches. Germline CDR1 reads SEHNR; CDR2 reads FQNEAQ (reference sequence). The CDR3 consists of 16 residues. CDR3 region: CASSPDRSSGANVLTF. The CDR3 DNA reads TGTGCCAGCAGCCCGGACAGGAGCTCTGGGGCCAACGTCCTGACTTTC.

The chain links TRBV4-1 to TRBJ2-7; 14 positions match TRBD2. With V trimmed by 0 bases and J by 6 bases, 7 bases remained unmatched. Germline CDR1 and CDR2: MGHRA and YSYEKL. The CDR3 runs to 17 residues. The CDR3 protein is CASSQDWGLAGEGEQYF. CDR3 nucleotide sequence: TGCGCCAGCAGCCAAGATTGGGGACTAGCGGGAGAGGGCGAGCAGTACTTC.

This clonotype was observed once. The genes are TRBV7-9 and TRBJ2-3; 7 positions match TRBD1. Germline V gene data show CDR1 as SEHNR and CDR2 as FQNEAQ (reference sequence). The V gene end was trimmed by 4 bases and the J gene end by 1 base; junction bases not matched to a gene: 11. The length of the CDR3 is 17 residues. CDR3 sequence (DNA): TGTGCCAGCAGCTCCTATTACCGGGACAGCCGCACAGATACGCAGTATTTT. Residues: CASSSYYRDSRTDTQYF. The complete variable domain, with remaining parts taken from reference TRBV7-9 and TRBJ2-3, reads DTGVSQNPRHKITKRGQNVTFRCDPISEHNRLYWYRQTLGQGPEFLTYFQNEAQLEKSRLLSDRFSAERPKGSFSTLEIQRTEQGDSAMYLCASSSYYRDSRTDTQYFGPGTRLTVL.

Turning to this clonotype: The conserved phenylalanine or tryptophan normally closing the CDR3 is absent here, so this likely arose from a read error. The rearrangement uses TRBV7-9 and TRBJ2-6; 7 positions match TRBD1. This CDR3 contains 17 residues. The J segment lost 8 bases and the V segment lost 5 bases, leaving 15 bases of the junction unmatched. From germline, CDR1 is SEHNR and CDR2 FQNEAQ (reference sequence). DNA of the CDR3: TGTGCCAGCAGCCTGTATGGGACAGATAGAGCATCCAACGTCCTGACTCTC. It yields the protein CASSLYGTDRASNVLTL.

The CDR3 region has the DNA TGTGCCACCAGTGACCCAGGACAGGAATATTCACCCCTCCACTTT. Residues: CATSDPGQEYSPLHF. The chain links TRBV24-1 to TRBJ1-6; 7 bases match TRBD1. V gave up 4 bases and J gave up 8 bases; unmatched junction bases: 7. Looked up from germline, CDR1 is KGHDR and CDR2 is SFDVKD. This CDR3 region has 15 residues.

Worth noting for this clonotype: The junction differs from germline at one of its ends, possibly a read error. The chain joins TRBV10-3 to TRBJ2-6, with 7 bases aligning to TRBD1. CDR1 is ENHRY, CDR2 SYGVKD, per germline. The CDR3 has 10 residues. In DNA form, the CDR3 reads TGTGCCATCAGGACAGGGAGAAAAGCTTTC. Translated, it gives CAIRTGRKAF.

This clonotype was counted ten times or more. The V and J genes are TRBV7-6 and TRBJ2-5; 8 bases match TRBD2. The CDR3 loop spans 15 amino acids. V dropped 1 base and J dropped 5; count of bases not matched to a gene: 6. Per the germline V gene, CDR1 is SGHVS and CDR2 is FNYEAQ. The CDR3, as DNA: TGTGCCAGCAGCTTAGGAGCGGGAGTTAAGGAGACCCAGTACTTC. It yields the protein CASSLGAGVKETQYF.

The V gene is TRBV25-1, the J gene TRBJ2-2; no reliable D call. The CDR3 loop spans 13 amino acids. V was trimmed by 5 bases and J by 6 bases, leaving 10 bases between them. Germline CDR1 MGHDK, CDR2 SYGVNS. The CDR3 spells CASSLKAAGELFF. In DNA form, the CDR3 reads TGTGCCAGCAGTTTAAAGGCCGCCGGGGAGCTGTTTTTT. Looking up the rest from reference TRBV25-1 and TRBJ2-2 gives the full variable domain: EADIYQTPRYLVIGTGKKITLECSQTMGHDKMYWYQQDPGMELHLIHYSYGVNSTEKGDLSSESTVSRIRTEHFPLTLESARPSHTSQYLCASSLKAAGELFFGEGSRLTVL.

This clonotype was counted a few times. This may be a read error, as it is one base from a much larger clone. The CDR3 region has the DNA TGTGCCAGCAGCCAAGCCCACGAGCAGTACTTC. This encodes CASSQAHEQYF. This chain connects TRBV9 to TRBJ2-7; D gene unclear. Germline V lookup: CDR1 SGDLS, CDR2 YYNGEE. This CDR3 comprises 11 residues. V lost 4 bases to trimming and J lost 5 bases, with 7 bases between them.

The CDR3, as DNA: TGTGCCAGCAGCCCGGATATGCGGGAGCTGTTTTTT. The encoded protein is CASSPDMRELFF. The V gene is TRBV7-9, the J gene TRBJ2-2; no definite D call. In germline, CDR1 is SEHNR, CDR2 FQNEAQ (reference sequence). The CDR3 has 12 amino acids. V gave up 5 bases and J gave up 9 bases, with 10 bases separating them.

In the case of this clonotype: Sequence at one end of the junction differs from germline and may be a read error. The CDR3 is CAISEVQGGGSAQPQHF. The CDR3 region has the DNA TGTGCCATCAGTGAAGTCCAGGGGGGCGGATCGGCTCAGCCCCAGCATTTT. The chain is built from TRBV2 and TRBJ1-5; the match to TRBD1 covers 7 bases. The CDR3 spans 17 residues. Per the germline V gene, CDR1 is SNHLY and CDR2 is FYNNEI.

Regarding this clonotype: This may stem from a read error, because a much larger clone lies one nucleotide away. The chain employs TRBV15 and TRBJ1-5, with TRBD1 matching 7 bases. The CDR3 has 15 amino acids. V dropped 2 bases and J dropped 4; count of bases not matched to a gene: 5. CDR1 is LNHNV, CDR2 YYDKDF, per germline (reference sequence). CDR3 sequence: CATSRIFRGNQPQHF. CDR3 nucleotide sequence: TGTGCCACCAGCAGAATTTTCAGGGGGAATCAGCCCCAGCATTTT.

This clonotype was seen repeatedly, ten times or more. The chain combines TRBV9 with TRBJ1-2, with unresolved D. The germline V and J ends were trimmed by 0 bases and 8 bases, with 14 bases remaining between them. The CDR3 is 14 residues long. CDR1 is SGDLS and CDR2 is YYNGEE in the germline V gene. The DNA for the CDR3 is TGTGCCAGCAGCGTAGTGGATGGGATAGAGGGCTACACCTTC. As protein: CASSVVDGIEGYTF.

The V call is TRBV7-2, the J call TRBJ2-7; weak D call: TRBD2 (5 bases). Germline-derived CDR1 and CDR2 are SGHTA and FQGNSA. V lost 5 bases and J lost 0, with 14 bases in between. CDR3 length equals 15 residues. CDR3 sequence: CASSPAYSGSYEQYF. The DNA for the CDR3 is TGTGCCAGCAGCCCAGCGTACAGCGGCTCCTACGAGCAGTACTTC.

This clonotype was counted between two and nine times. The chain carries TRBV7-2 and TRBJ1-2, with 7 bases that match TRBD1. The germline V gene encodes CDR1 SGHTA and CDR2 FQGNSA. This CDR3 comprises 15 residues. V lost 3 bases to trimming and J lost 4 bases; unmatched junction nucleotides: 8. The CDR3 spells CASSFGDSRGYGYTF. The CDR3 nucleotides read TGTGCCAGCAGCTTTGGGGACAGCAGGGGCTATGGCTACACCTTC.

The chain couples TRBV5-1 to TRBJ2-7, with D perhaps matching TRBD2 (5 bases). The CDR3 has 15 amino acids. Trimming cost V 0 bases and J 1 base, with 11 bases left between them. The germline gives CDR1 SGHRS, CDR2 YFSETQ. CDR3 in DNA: TGCGCCAGCAGCTTGGCGGGATCCACTTCCTACGAGCAGTACTTC. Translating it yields CASSLAGSTSYEQYF.

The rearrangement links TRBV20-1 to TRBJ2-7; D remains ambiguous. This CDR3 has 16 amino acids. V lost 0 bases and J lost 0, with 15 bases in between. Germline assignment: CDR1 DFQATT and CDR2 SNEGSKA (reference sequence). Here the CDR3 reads CSARDLYGLHSYEQYF. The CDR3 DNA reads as TGCAGTGCTAGAGATCTCTATGGGCTACACTCCTACGAGCAGTACTTC.

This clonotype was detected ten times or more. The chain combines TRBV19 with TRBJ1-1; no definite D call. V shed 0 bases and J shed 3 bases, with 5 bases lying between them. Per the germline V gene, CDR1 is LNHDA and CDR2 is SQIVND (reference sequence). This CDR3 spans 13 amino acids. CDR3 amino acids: CASSIETYTEAFF. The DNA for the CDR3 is TGTGCCAGTAGTATAGAGACCTACACTGAAGCTTTCTTT.

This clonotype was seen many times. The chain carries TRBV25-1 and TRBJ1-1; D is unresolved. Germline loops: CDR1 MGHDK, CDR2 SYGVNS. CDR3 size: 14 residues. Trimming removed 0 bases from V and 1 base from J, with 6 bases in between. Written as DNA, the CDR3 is TGTGCCAGCAGTGAATACCGGTCGAACACTGAAGCTTTCTTT. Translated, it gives CASSEYRSNTEAFF. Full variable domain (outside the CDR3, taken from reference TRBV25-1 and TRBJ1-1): EADIYQTPRYLVIGTGKKITLECSQTMGHDKMYWYQQDPGMELHLIHYSYGVNSTEKGDLSSESTVSRIRTEHFPLTLESARPSHTSQYLCASSEYRSNTEAFFGQGTRLTVV.

The CDR3 region is CASSLGGGRLAEETQYF. The CDR3 DNA follows: TGTGCCAGCAGCTTAGGGGGAGGTCGACTAGCGGAAGAGACCCAGTACTTC. The chain recombines TRBV11-2 with TRBJ2-5; 9 nucleotides match TRBD2. This CDR3 has 17 residues. Trimming removed 1 base from V and 3 bases from J; junction bases left unmatched: 9. Looked up from germline, CDR1 is SGHAT and CDR2 is FQNNGV.

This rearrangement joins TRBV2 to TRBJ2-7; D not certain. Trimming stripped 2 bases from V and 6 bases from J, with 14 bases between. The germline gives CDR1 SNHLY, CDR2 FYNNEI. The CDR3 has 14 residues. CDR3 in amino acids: CASSERQVYGEQYF. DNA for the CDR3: TGTGCCAGCAGTGAACGGCAGGTCTATGGCGAGCAGTACTTC.

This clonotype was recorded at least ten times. In DNA form, the CDR3 reads TGCAGCGTTCACTCTCCCGGGGGTACCGGGGAGCTGTTTTTT. This codes for CSVHSPGGTGELFF. The chain combines TRBV29-1 with TRBJ2-2, with D perhaps matching TRBD2 (6 bases). V lost 5 bases, J lost 5 bases, and 15 bases lay in between. Germline-derived CDR1 and CDR2 are SQVTM and ANQGSEA. The CDR3 is made up of 14 amino acids.